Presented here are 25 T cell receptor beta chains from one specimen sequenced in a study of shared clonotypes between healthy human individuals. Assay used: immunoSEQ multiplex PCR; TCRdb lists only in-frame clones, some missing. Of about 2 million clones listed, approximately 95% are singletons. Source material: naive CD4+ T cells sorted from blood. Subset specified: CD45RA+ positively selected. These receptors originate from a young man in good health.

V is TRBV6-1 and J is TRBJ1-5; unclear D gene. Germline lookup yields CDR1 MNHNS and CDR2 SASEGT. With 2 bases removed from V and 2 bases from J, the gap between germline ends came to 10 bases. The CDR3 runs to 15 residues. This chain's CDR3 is CASSERLSGNQPQHF. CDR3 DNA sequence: TGTGCCAGCAGTGAAAGGCTGTCCGGCAATCAGCCCCAGCATTTT.

CDR3: CASSEGGFGQETQYF. CDR3 DNA: TGTGCCAGCAGTGAGGGGGGGTTTGGCCAAGAGACCCAGTACTTC. The chain links TRBV2 to TRBJ2-5; 7 nucleotides align to TRBD2. CDR3 length: 15 residues. Looked up from germline, CDR1 is SNHLY and CDR2 is FYNNEI. Germline trimming cut 3 bases from V and 1 base from J; bases unmatched to any gene: 5.

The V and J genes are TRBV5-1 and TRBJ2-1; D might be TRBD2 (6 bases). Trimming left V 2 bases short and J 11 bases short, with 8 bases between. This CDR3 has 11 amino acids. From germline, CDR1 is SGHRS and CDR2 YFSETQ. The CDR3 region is CASSFGGKQFF. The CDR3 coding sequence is TGCGCCAGCAGCTTCGGAGGGAAGCAGTTCTTC.

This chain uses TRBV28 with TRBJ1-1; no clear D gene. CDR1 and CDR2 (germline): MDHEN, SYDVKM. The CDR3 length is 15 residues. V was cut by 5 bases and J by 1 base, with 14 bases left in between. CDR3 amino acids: CASSPHSDPNTEAFF. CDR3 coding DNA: TGTGCCAGCAGTCCACACTCCGATCCGAACACTGAAGCTTTCTTT.

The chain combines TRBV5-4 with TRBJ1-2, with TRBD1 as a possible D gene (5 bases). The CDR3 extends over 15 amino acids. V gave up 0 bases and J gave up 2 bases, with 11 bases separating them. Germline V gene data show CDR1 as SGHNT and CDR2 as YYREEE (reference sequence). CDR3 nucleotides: TGTGCCAGCAGCTTGGTATTAACAGGCAACTATGGCTACACCTTC. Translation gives CASSLVLTGNYGYTF.

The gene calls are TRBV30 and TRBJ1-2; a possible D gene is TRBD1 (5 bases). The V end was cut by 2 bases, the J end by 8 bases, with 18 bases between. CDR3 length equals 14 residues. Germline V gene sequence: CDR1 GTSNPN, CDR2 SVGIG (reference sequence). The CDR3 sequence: CAWSPGTGLGGYTF. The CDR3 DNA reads TGTGCCTGGAGTCCCGGGACCGGGTTGGGAGGCTACACCTTC.

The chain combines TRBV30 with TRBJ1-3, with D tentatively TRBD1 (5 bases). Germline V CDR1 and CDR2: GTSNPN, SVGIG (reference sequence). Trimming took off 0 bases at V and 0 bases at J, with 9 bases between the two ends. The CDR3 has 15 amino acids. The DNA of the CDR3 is TGTGCCTGGAGTGTACGGGGCCTCTCTGGAAACACCATATATTTT. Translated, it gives CAWSVRGLSGNTIYF. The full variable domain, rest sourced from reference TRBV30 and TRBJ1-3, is SQTIHQWPATLVQPVGSPLSLECTVEGTSNPNLYWYRQAAGRGLQLLFYSVGIGQISSEVPQNLSASRPQDRQFILSSKKLLLSDSGFYLCAWSVRGLSGNTIYFGEGSWLTVV.

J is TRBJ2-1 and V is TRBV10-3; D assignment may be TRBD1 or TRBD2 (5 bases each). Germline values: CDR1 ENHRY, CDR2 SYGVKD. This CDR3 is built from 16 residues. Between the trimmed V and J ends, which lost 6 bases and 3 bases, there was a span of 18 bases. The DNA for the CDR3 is TGTGCCATCAGGGGGACGGAAAGGGTAAACTACAATGAGCAGTTCTTC. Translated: CAIRGTERVNYNEQFF.

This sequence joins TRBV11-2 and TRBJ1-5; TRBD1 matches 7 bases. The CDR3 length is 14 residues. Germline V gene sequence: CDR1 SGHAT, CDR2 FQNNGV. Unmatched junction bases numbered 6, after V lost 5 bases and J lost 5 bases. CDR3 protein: CASSGGQAHQPQHF. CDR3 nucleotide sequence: TGTGCCAGCAGCGGTGGACAGGCACATCAGCCCCAGCATTTT.

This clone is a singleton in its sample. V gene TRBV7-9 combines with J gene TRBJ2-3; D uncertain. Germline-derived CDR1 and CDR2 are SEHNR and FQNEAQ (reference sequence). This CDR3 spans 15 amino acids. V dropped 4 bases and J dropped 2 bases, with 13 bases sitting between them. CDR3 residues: CASSSIDTYTDTQYF. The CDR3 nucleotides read TGTGCCAGCAGCTCAATAGACACTTACACAGATACGCAGTATTTT.

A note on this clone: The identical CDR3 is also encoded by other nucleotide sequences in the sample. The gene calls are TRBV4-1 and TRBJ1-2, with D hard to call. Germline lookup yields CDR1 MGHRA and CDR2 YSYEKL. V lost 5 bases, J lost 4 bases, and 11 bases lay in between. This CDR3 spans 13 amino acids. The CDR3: CASSSSPAYGYTF. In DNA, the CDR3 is TGCGCCAGCAGCTCAAGCCCAGCCTATGGCTACACCTTC.

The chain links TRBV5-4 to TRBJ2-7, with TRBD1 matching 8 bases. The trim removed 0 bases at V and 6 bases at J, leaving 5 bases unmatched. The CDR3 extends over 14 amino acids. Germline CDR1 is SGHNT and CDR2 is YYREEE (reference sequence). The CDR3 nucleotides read TGTGCCAGCAGCTTGGCCGGACAGGGCTCCGAGCAGTACTTC. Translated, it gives CASSLAGQGSEQYF.

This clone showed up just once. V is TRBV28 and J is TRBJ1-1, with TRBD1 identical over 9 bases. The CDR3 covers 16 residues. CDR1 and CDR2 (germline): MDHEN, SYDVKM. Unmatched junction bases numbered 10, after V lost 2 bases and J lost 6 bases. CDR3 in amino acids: CASSLTPGTGFSEAFF. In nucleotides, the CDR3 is TGTGCCAGCAGTTTAACCCCCGGGACAGGGTTTTCTGAAGCTTTCTTT.

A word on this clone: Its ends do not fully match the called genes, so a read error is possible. The CDR3 sequence: CASGPHQDSNYDYTF. CDR3 sequence (DNA): TGTGCTAGTGGACCGCACCAAGATTCAAACTATGACTACACCTTC. This rearrangement joins TRBV12-5 to TRBJ1-2; unclear D gene. CDR3 size: 15 residues. CDR1 is LGHNT and CDR2 is FRNRAP in the germline V gene.

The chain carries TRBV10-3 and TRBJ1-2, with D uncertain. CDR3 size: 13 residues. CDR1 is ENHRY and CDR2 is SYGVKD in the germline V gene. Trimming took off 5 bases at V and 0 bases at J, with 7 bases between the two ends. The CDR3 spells CAISPQPNYGYTF. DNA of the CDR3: TGTGCCATCAGTCCGCAGCCTAACTATGGCTACACCTTC.

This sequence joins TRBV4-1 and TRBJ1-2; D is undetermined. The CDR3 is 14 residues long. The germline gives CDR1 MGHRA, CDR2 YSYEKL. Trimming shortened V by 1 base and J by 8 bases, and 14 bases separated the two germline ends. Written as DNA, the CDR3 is TGCGCCAGCAGCCAAGTTCAAGGGTATGGAGGCTACACCTTC. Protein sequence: CASSQVQGYGGYTF.

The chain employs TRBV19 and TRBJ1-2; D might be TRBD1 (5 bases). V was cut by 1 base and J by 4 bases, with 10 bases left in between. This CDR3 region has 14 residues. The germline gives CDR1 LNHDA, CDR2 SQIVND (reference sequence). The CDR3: CASSIVGTGYGYTF. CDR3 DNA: TGTGCCAGTAGTATAGTGGGGACGGGCTATGGCTACACCTTC.

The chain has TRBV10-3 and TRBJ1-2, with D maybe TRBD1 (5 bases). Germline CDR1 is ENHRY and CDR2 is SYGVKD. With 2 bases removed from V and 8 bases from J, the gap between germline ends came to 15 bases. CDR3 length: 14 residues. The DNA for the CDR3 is TGTGCCATCAGTGAGGTGGGGACCCCGGAGGGCTACACCTTC. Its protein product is CAISEVGTPEGYTF.

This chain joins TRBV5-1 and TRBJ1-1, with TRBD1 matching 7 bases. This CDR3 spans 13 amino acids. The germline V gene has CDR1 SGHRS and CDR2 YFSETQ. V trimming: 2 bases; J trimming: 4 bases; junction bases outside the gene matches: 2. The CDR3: CASSFPGGTEAFF. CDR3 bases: TGCGCCAGCAGCTTCCCAGGGGGCACTGAAGCTTTCTTT.

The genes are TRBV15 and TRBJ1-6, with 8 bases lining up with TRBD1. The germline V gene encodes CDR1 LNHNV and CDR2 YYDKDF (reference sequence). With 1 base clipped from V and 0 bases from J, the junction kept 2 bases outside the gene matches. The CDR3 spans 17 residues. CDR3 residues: CATSRGTGSSYNSPLHF. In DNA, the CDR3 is TGTGCCACCAGCAGAGGGACAGGGAGCTCCTATAATTCACCCCTCCACTTT.

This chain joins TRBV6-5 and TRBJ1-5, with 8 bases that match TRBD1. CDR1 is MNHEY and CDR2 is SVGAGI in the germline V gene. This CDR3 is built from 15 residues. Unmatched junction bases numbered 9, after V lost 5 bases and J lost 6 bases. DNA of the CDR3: TGTGCCAGCAGTCTGACAGGGGAGATAGGTCAGCCCCAGCATTTT. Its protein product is CASSLTGEIGQPQHF.

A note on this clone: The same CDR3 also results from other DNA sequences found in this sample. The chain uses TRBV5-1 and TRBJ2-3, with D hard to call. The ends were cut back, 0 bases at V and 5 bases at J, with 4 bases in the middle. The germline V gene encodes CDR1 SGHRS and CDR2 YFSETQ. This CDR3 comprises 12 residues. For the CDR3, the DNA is TGCGCCAGCAGCTTGGATGGAGATACGCAGTATTTT. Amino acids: CASSLDGDTQYF.

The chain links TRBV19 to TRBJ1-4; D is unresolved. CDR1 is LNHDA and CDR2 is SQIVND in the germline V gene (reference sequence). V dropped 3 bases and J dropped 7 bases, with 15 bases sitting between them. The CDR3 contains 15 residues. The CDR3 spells CASSIGRGRSEKLFF. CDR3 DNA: TGTGCCAGTAGTATTGGCCGGGGTAGGAGTGAAAAACTGTTTTTT. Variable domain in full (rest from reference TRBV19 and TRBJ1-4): DGGITQSPKYLFRKEGQNVTLSCEQNLNHDAMYWYRQDPGQGLRLIYYSQIVNDFQKGDIAEGYSVSREKKESFPLTVTSAQKNPTAFYLCASSIGRGRSEKLFFGSGTQLSVL.

The CDR3 nucleotides read TGTGCCACCAGCAGAGATGGCAGGGGAGGTATTGGGGCCAACGTCCTGACTTTC. Translation: CATSRDGRGGIGANVLTF. The V gene is TRBV15, the J gene TRBJ2-6; D assignment may be TRBD1 or TRBD2 (6 bases each). CDR1 and CDR2 from the germline V gene are LNHNV and YYDKDF (reference sequence). The CDR3 covers 18 residues. Trimming cost V 0 bases and J 3 bases, with 15 bases left between them.

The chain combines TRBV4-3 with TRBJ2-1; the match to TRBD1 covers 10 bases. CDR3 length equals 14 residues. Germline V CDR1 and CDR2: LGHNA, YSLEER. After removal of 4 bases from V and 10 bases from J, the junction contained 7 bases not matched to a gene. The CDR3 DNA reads TGCGCCAGCAGCCGGCGACAGGGGGCAGGGGAGCAGTTCTTC. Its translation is CASSRRQGAGEQFF.